These 8 T cell receptor beta chains originate from one sample sequenced in a study of blood T cells in healthy people across ages. The authors ran a second PCR of roughly 6 to 11 cycles using a sample-barcoded 5' primer and a J-beta primer mix. TCRdb fed the 5' RACE reads into MiXCR, producing one record per CDR3 protein. The data contain hundreds of thousands of distinct CDR3 sequences, roughly 48% of them seen just once; the ten biggest clones take up 20% to 25%. Specimen: blood. The receptors stem from a man older than 75 in good health.

About this clonotype: Relative to the germline gene, one junction end is altered; a read error may explain this. The rearrangement uses TRBV24-1 and TRBJ2-1, with TRBD2 matching over 9 bases. Germline V lookup: CDR1 KGHDR, CDR2 SFDVKD. The CDR3 covers 17 residues. The CDR3 reads CATSDRGSGSPYNERFF. The CDR3 DNA follows: TGTGCCACCAGTGACCGGGGTAGCGGGAGCCCTTACAATGAGCGGTTCTTC.

There are a few counts of this clonotype. This chain connects TRBV7-2 to TRBJ2-1, with a weak D call TRBD2 (6 bases). V lost 0 bases to trimming and J lost 0 bases, with 9 bases between them. CDR1 is SGHTA and CDR2 is FQGNSA in the germline V gene. The CDR3 runs 16 residues. The CDR3, as DNA: TGTGCCAGCAGCTTAGCATACGGGAGCTCCTACAATGAGCAGTTCTTC. It is translated as CASSLAYGSSYNEQFF.

This clonotype occurred once. The genes are TRBV30 and TRBJ2-7; D possibly corresponds to TRBD1 (6 bases). This CDR3 spans 13 amino acids. Germline assignment: CDR1 GTSNPN and CDR2 SVGIG (reference sequence). Deletions cut 0 bases from V and 6 bases from J, with 12 bases between. The CDR3 spells CAWSVRGGAEQYF. The CDR3 nucleotides read TGTGCCTGGAGTGTGAGAGGGGGTGCCGAGCAGTACTTC.

This rearrangement joins TRBV7-2 to TRBJ1-5; D unclear. The CDR3 sequence is 13 residues long. V was trimmed by 5 bases and J by 4 bases, leaving 9 bases between them. CDR1 and CDR2 (germline): SGHTA, FQGNSA. CDR3 coding DNA: TGTGCCAGCAGCAGCCAACCGAATCAGCCCCAGCATTTT. Translation: CASSSQPNQPQHF.

V is TRBV24-1 and J is TRBJ2-1; weak D call: TRBD2 (7 bases). The germline CDR1 and CDR2 sequences are KGHDR and SFDVKD. Trimming removed 4 bases from V and 1 base from J, with 19 bases in between. This CDR3 spans 18 amino acids. The CDR3 reads CATSDLGKGGGSYNEQFF. In DNA form, the CDR3 reads TGTGCCACCAGTGACCTTGGGAAGGGAGGGGGATCCTACAATGAGCAGTTCTTC.

The V gene is TRBV6-5, the J gene TRBJ1-1, with 9 bases lining up with TRBD1. The CDR3 is made up of 19 amino acids. Germline CDR1 MNHEY, CDR2 SVGAGI. V lost 0 bases, J lost 1 base, and 12 bases stayed unmatched. The CDR3 sequence is CASSYSWLRDRAPNTEAFF. The CDR3 nucleotides are TGTGCCAGCAGTTACTCGTGGCTCCGGGACAGGGCCCCGAACACTGAAGCTTTCTTT.

This clonotype has a handful of counts. The V call is TRBV7-9, the J call TRBJ2-6; 7 bases align to TRBD1. Losses at the gene ends were 5 bases for V and 0 bases for J; bases not matched to a gene: 13. The CDR3 is made up of 19 amino acids. Germline CDR1 is SEHNR and CDR2 is FQNEAQ (reference sequence). The CDR3 is CASSPMTGYSLSGANVLTF. The CDR3, as DNA: TGTGCCAGCAGCCCCATGACAGGGTACTCTCTCTCTGGGGCCAACGTCCTGACTTTC. The variable domain in full, completed from reference TRBV7-9 and TRBJ2-6, reads DTGVSQNPRHKITKRGQNVTFRCDPISEHNRLYWYRQTLGQGPEFLTYFQNEAQLEKSRLLSDRFSAERPKGSFSTLEIQRTEQGDSAMYLCASSPMTGYSLSGANVLTFGAGSRLTVL.

To note about this clonotype: Sequence at one end of the junction differs from germline and may be a read error. The chain has TRBV28 and TRBJ2-7; possibly TRBD1 for D (5 bases). Per the germline V gene, CDR1 is MDHEN and CDR2 is SYDVKM. This CDR3 is built from 14 residues. CDR3 sequence (DNA): TGTGCCAGCGGTTTGAGACAGAGAACCTACGAGCAGTACTTC. The encoded protein is CASGLRQRTYEQYF. The whole variable domain, filled in from reference TRBV28 and TRBJ2-7, reads DVKVTQSSRYLVKRTGEKVFLECVQDMDHENMFWYRQDPGLGLRLIYFSYDVKMKEKGDIPEGYSVSREKKERFSLILESASTNQTSMYLCASGLRQRTYEQYFGPGTRLTVT.